Sequencing of this T cell receptor (beta chain) was carried out in a study of T-cell reconstitution after alpha-beta-depleted transplantation in children. This clonotype was seen repeatedly, ten times or more. Preparation of the TCRbeta library used unique molecular identifiers. TCRdb fed the PCR reads into MiXCR, producing one record per CDR3 protein. This table holds approximately 340,000 distinct CDR3 sequences, 10% found once. This CDR3 is built from 15 residues. Germline lookup yields CDR1 MNHEY and CDR2 SVGAGI. Trimming took 4 bases from V and 5 from J; bases not matched to a gene: 6. The input for sequencing was PBMCs from the stem cell graft donor, taken from the stem cell graft. The TCR was taken from a human donor who donated a stem cell graft to a child with acute lymphoblastic leukemia. This rearrangement joins TRBV6-5 to TRBJ2-1; 9 bases match TRBD2. CDR3 bases: TGTGCCAGCAGTTCAGCGGGAGGTTTTGACAATGAGCAGTTCTTC. Residues: CASSSAGGFDNEQFF.